This record concerns one T cell receptor (beta chain) sequence. Its target antigen remains unknown. Within one base of it there is no much larger clone, and no base qualities were kept. Sequencing took place on an Illumina HiSeq 1500. TCRdb reran the public reads through fastp at Q25 and MiXCR, keeping productive beta chains. Records with the same CDR3 protein are collapsed into one entry carrying the most frequent genes and DNA. A total of approximately 630,000 distinct CDR3 sequences appear in this sample, 20% to 25% of them only once. The top ten hold 6.5% to 10% of the sample. The V end gives up 8 bases and the J end 4 bases, leaving 9 bases in the junction not matched to a gene. Taken from cysteine to phenylalanine, the CDR3 has 15 residues. The kept DNA is CDR3 alone, 45 bases in frame from the first base. CDR1 and CDR2 are read off the germline V gene (reference sequence) as LNHDA and SQIVND.

This specimen belongs to a study of T cell repertoires in cytomegalovirus infection (dated by TCRdb to between 2019 and 2020). With regard to the full study: Donor HLA type was relevant to the analysis, because carriage of CMV infection together with the matching HLA type was indicated by public TCR beta signatures. What the work shows at the level of the full study, not this receptor alone: The ex vivo response was dominated by HLA-C-restricted CMV-specific TCR beta clonotypes, which also provided the single most frequent clonotype in two of eight donors. In both this cohort and an independent cohort of several hundred donors, the cumulative frequency of public TCR beta family members distinguished carriers of CMV infection plus the relevant HLA type.

The sequence came from a human donor in good health (CMV status not recorded). Some clones in this sample may be carry-over from other donors' samples. Sequences were obtained from CD8+ T cells from PBMCs. The chain couples TRBV19 to TRBJ1-5; the junction holds 9 bases that match TRBD1. The nucleotides are TGTGCCAGTTGGGACAGGGACCGATGGAATCAGCCCCAGCATTTT. Translated, this gives CASWDRDRWNQPQHF.